The next 32 T cell receptor beta chains were all read from a single sample in a study of T cells after yellow fever vaccination. From the 5' RACE reads, TCRdb called clonotypes with MiXCR, one entry per CDR3 protein. The sample has about 240,000 distinct CDR3 sequences, more than 3.5% seen once. The sequenced sample was PBMCs, obtained 15 days after the yellow fever booster vaccination. The receptors here all came from a man aged 18-30 years who received the YFV17D yellow fever vaccine.

Ten or more counts support this clonotype. The V and J genes are TRBV12-3 or TRBV12-4 and TRBJ1-6; no definite D call. CDR3 length: 13 residues. With 7 bases removed from V and 9 bases from J, the gap between germline ends came to 13 bases. CDR3 in DNA: TGTGCCAGCAACTATGGAGAGGGTTCACCCCTCCACTTT. Its protein is CASNYGEGSPLHF.

This clonotype appeared many times. The chain recombines TRBV7-9 with TRBJ1-6, with TRBD1 as a possible D gene (5 bases). The CDR3 runs to 16 residues. Germline V gene lookup returns CDR1 SEHNR and CDR2 FQNEAQ (reference sequence). V was shortened by 1 base and J by 8 bases, with 15 bases between the two germline ends. CDR3 DNA sequence: TGTGCCAGCAGCTTAGGGCTGGCAGGGCCGGATTCACCCCTCCACTTT. This gives the protein CASSLGLAGPDSPLHF.

This clonotype was seen many times. The rearrangement uses TRBV5-1 and TRBJ2-3; tentative D call: TRBD2 (7 bases). CDR1 SGHRS and CDR2 YFSETQ come from the germline V gene. This CDR3 has 14 residues. Trimming cost V 3 bases and J 6 bases, with 14 bases left between them. The CDR3 nucleotides read TGCGCCAGCAGCTCTAGGGGGGGCCGGGATACGCAGTATTTT. This gives the protein CASSSRGGRDTQYF.

The table lists this clonotype with a few counts. This chain connects TRBV6-5 to TRBJ1-6; D is unresolved. CDR3 length: 17 amino acids. Germline V gene sequence: CDR1 MNHEY, CDR2 SVGAGI. V shed 0 bases and J shed 0 bases, with 9 bases lying between them. CDR3 DNA sequence: TGTGCCAGCAGTTACTCGAACCGGCTCTCCTATAATTCACCCCTCCACTTT. It translates to CASSYSNRLSYNSPLHF.

This chain links TRBV29-1 with TRBJ2-7, with no clear D. Germline-derived CDR1 and CDR2 are SQVTM and ANQGSEA. Trimming left V 4 bases short and J 2 bases short, with 9 bases between. The CDR3 sequence is 12 residues long. Written as DNA, the CDR3 is TGCAGCGTTGGGCCAGCCACCTACGAGCAGTACTTC. It translates to CSVGPATYEQYF.

Many counts were recorded for this clonotype. V is TRBV7-3 and J is TRBJ2-5; D remains unclear. V shed 10 bases and J shed 2 bases, with 11 bases lying between them. Germline values: CDR1 SGHTA, CDR2 FQGTGA. The length of the CDR3 is 12 residues. The CDR3 DNA sequence: TGTGCCACCTCTTACAGACAAGAGACCCAGTACTTC. Its translation is CATSYRQETQYF.

This clonotype was counted many times. The chain links TRBV7-3 to TRBJ2-6; D may correspond to TRBD1 or TRBD2 (6 bases each). This CDR3 is built from 15 residues. Trimming took 4 bases from V and 2 from J, leaving 9 bases between them. Germline V CDR1 and CDR2: SGHTA, FQGTGA. The CDR3 bases are TGTGCCAGCAGCTCAAGGGGGGCTGGGGCCAACGTCCTGACTTTC. It yields the protein CASSSRGAGANVLTF.

The sample holds many counts of this clonotype. J is TRBJ1-1 and V is TRBV5-1; no firm D call. The germline CDR1 and CDR2 sequences are SGHRS and YFSETQ. The CDR3 consists of 14 residues. Trimming stripped 0 bases from V and 4 bases from J, with 10 bases between. CDR3 sequence: CASSLEGGSTEAFF. CDR3 bases: TGCGCCAGCAGCTTGGAGGGAGGTTCCACTGAAGCTTTCTTT.

This clonotype was recorded many times. The rearrangement links TRBV10-3 to TRBJ2-3; TRBD2 aligns across 7 bases. The germline gives CDR1 ENHRY, CDR2 SYGVKD. With V trimmed by 0 bases and J by 0 bases, 0 bases remained unmatched. This CDR3 region has 15 residues. The DNA of the CDR3 is TGTGCCATCAGTGAGTCGGGGGGGAGCACAGATACGCAGTATTTT. Its protein product is CAISESGGSTDTQYF.

There are many counts of this clonotype. The chain has TRBV27 and TRBJ2-2; TRBD1 might be the D (6 bases). Trimming pared 6 bases from V and 6 bases from J, leaving 14 bases between. The CDR3 is 14 residues long. Germline V gene lookup returns CDR1 MNHEY and CDR2 SMNVEV (reference sequence). CDR3 amino acids: CASSGAGDPGELFF. CDR3 nucleotides: TGTGCCAGCAGCGGGGCAGGGGATCCCGGGGAGCTGTTTTTT.

This clonotype appeared many times. The V call is TRBV15, the J call TRBJ2-5; TRBD2 matches 12 bases. The CDR3 is 18 amino acids. Germline V gene sequence: CDR1 LNHNV, CDR2 YYDKDF (reference sequence). V shed 3 bases and J 4 bases; nucleotides not matched to a gene: 12. CDR3 sequence (DNA): TGTGCCACCAGCAGCCCCGAAGCACTAGCGGGGGGAACAGAGACCCAGTACTTC. It encodes CATSSPEALAGGTETQYF.

Many counts were recorded for this clonotype. The V call is TRBV7-2, the J call TRBJ2-1, with TRBD2 matching 12 bases. Germline CDR1 SGHTA, CDR2 FQGNSA. The CDR3 has 15 residues. The J segment lost 9 bases and the V segment lost 3 bases, leaving 6 bases of the junction unmatched. Here the CDR3 reads CASSFSSGGASEQFF. Written as DNA, the CDR3 is TGTGCCAGCAGCTTCTCTAGCGGGGGGGCCAGTGAGCAGTTCTTC.

This clonotype has a handful of counts. The chain employs TRBV20-1 and TRBJ1-1, with a possible D match to TRBD1 (6 bases). V was cut by 5 bases and J by 7 bases, with 14 bases left in between. This CDR3 region has 12 residues. Germline-derived CDR1 and CDR2 are DFQATT and SNEGSKA (reference sequence). The CDR3 sequence: CSAPDRLDEAFF. In nucleotides, the CDR3 is TGCAGTGCTCCCGACAGGCTAGATGAAGCTTTCTTT.

The table lists this clonotype with many counts. The CDR3 here is CASSRGTAYNEQFF. Here the CDR3 DNA reads TGTGCCAGCAGCCGCGGGACAGCATACAATGAGCAGTTCTTC. The chain recombines TRBV2 with TRBJ2-1, with D possibly matching TRBD1 (7 bases). The V and J ends lost 6 bases and 4 bases respectively, with 13 bases between them. Germline CDR1 SNHLY, CDR2 FYNNEI. The CDR3 is 14 amino acids. Using reference TRBV2 and TRBJ2-1 for the parts outside the CDR3, the full variable domain is EPEVTQTPSHQVTQMGQEVILRCVPISNHLYFYWYRQILGQKVEFLVSFYNNEISEKSEIFDDQFSVERPDGSNFTLKIRSTKLEDSAMYFCASSRGTAYNEQFFGPGTRLTVL.

In its sample, this clonotype was seen many times. This chain uses TRBV10-3 with TRBJ1-2; weak D call: TRBD1 (6 bases). The CDR3 spans 14 residues. The germline V gene encodes CDR1 ENHRY and CDR2 SYGVKD. Between the trimmed V and J ends, which lost 6 bases and 5 bases, there was a span of 16 bases. DNA of the CDR3: TGTGCCATCAGATCAGACCAGGGGCGGTATGGCTACACCTTC. Translated, it gives CAIRSDQGRYGYTF.

This clonotype came up many times. The J gene is TRBJ2-1, the V gene TRBV7-2; no clear D gene. The CDR3 has 14 amino acids. Germline V lookup: CDR1 SGHTA, CDR2 FQGNSA. V shed 3 bases and J shed 7 bases, with 13 bases lying between them. The DNA of the CDR3 is TGTGCCAGCAGCTTCCCAGGAACCGTAAATGAGCAGTTCTTC. This sequence encodes CASSFPGTVNEQFF.

The table lists this clonotype with many counts. V usage is TRBV20-1 and J usage is TRBJ2-2; 12 bases line up with TRBD2. There are 17 residues in the CDR3. V shed 1 base, J shed 6 bases, and the junction held 9 bases outside the gene matches. Looked up from germline, CDR1 is DFQATT and CDR2 is SNEGSKA (reference sequence). As DNA, the CDR3 is TGCAGTGCTAGAGGTCAACCTAGCGGGGGGGCCCCCGGGGAGCTGTTTTTT. The encoded protein is CSARGQPSGGAPGELFF.

The chain uses TRBV5-4 and TRBJ2-3, with D maybe TRBD1 (6 bases). The V end was cut by 3 bases, the J end by 0 bases, with 11 bases between. The CDR3 is made up of 15 amino acids. The V gene's germline CDR1 is SGHNT and CDR2 YYREEE (reference sequence). The CDR3 region has the DNA TGTGCCAGCAGCTCCGGGACATCTAGCACAGATACGCAGTATTTT. The encoded protein is CASSSGTSSTDTQYF.

This clonotype was seen ten or more times. This chain uses TRBV15 with TRBJ2-1; the D gene is possibly TRBD2 (6 bases). CDR1 LNHNV and CDR2 YYDKDF come from the germline V gene (reference sequence). This CDR3 has 16 amino acids. Trimming took off 0 bases at V and 2 bases at J, with 11 bases between the two ends. DNA for the CDR3: TGTGCCACCAGCAGAGACGCGGGGCCTACCTACAATGAGCAGTTCTTC. This encodes CATSRDAGPTYNEQFF.

The sample holds many counts of this clonotype. The chain employs TRBV20-1 and TRBJ2-5; D not certain. V was cut by 4 bases and J by 1 base, with 7 bases left in between. Germline loops: CDR1 DFQATT, CDR2 SNEGSKA (reference sequence). This CDR3 region has 12 residues. The CDR3 loop is CSAIGSQETQYF. CDR3 coding DNA: TGCAGTGCTATAGGATCCCAAGAGACCCAGTACTTC.

This clonotype was picked up many times. The CDR3 nucleotides are TGTGCCAGCAGTGAATGGGACAGGGGGAACACCGGGGAGCTGTTTTTT. Translated, it gives CASSEWDRGNTGELFF. This chain links TRBV25-1 with TRBJ2-2; 10 positions agree with TRBD1. The CDR3 contains 16 residues. Germline values: CDR1 MGHDK, CDR2 SYGVNS. V gave up 1 base and J gave up 1 base; unmatched junction bases: 0.

The chain combines TRBV29-1 with TRBJ1-1; no reliable D call. Trimming took 4 bases from V and 3 from J, leaving 15 bases between them. The CDR3 covers 14 residues. Germline lookup yields CDR1 SQVTM and CDR2 ANQGSEA. Here the CDR3 reads CSVVMRVADTEAFF. The CDR3 DNA reads TGCAGCGTTGTGATGCGGGTAGCGGACACTGAAGCTTTCTTT.

This clonotype was recorded at least ten times. The V and J genes are TRBV29-1 and TRBJ1-4; tentative D call: TRBD1 (5 bases). V lost 0 bases and J 8 bases, leaving 13 bases between the germline ends. CDR3 size: 14 residues. Germline V lookup: CDR1 SQVTM, CDR2 ANQGSEA. The CDR3 is CSVEDAGRVEKLFF. The CDR3 nucleotides are TGCAGCGTTGAAGACGCAGGGCGGGTCGAAAAACTGTTTTTT.

This clonotype was observed at least ten times. V is TRBV7-2 and J is TRBJ2-7; D is undetermined. Trimming left V 4 bases short and J 3 bases short, with 7 bases between. This CDR3 comprises 12 residues. Germline-derived CDR1 and CDR2 are SGHTA and FQGNSA. This chain's CDR3 is CASSWRDYEQYF. The CDR3 region has the DNA TGTGCCAGCAGCTGGCGAGACTACGAGCAGTACTTC.

This clonotype was observed many times. V and J are TRBV7-9 and TRBJ2-2; the D is unclear. With 4 bases removed from V and 4 bases from J, the gap between germline ends came to 10 bases. The CDR3 is 14 amino acids. The germline V gene has CDR1 SEHNR and CDR2 FQNEAQ (reference sequence). This CDR3 is CASSSATGTGELFF. The CDR3 nucleotides are TGTGCCAGCAGCTCCGCGACGGGCACCGGGGAGCTGTTTTTT. The full variable domain, rest sourced from reference TRBV7-9 and TRBJ2-2, is DTGVSQNPRHKITKRGQNVTFRCDPISEHNRLYWYRQTLGQGPEFLTYFQNEAQLEKSRLLSDRFSAERPKGSFSTLEIQRTEQGDSAMYLCASSSATGTGELFFGEGSRLTVL.

This clonotype was recorded at least ten times. The J gene is TRBJ2-7, the V gene TRBV28; D not certain. The germline CDR1 and CDR2 sequences are MDHEN and SYDVKM. V was shortened by 5 bases and J by 1 base, with 9 bases between the two germline ends. This CDR3 has 13 residues. The CDR3 protein is CASSDRHSYEQYV. CDR3 DNA sequence: TGTGCCAGCAGTGATAGACATTCCTACGAGCAGTACGTC.

This clonotype was detected many times. This chain uses TRBV5-1 with TRBJ1-2; weak D call: TRBD1 (6 bases). CDR3 length: 14 amino acids. Germline-derived CDR1 and CDR2 are SGHRS and YFSETQ. V was shortened by 5 bases and J by 5 bases, with 16 bases between the two germline ends. The CDR3 region has the DNA TGCGCCAGCAGTTTTACCGGGACACCTTATGGCTACACCTTC. Encoded protein: CASSFTGTPYGYTF.

This clonotype showed up many times. The V call is TRBV5-4, the J call TRBJ2-5; TRBD1 or TRBD2 may be the D gene (6 bases each). Trimming pared 4 bases from V and 3 bases from J, leaving 16 bases between. Germline-derived CDR1 and CDR2 are SGHNT and YYREEE (reference sequence). The CDR3 consists of 15 residues. CDR3 residues: CASSRVLGGKETQYF. The CDR3 DNA reads TGTGCCAGCAGCAGGGTATTAGGGGGGAAAGAGACCCAGTACTTC.

In its sample, this clonotype was seen many times. The J gene is TRBJ1-5, the V gene TRBV29-1, with 8 nucleotides matching TRBD1. With V trimmed by 6 bases and J by 4 bases, 8 bases remained unmatched. The CDR3 consists of 14 residues. Per the germline V gene, CDR1 is SQVTM and CDR2 is ANQGSEA. As DNA, the CDR3 is TGCAGCGTGTCACAGGGGGGACGAAATCAGCCCCAGCATTTT. Amino acid sequence: CSVSQGGRNQPQHF.

This clonotype appeared a few times. The chain carries TRBV12-3 or TRBV12-4 and TRBJ2-5; D may match TRBD1 or TRBD2 (5 bases each). V was trimmed by 9 bases and J by 5 bases, leaving 16 bases between them. The CDR3 is made up of 13 amino acids. The DNA for the CDR3 is TGTGCCAGTGGGGGTCCGGGGTGGGAGACCCAGTACTTC. This sequence encodes CASGGPGWETQYF.

In its sample, this clonotype was seen many times. The rearrangement uses TRBV18 and TRBJ2-7; D unclear. The CDR3 sequence is 14 residues long. V was clipped by 4 bases and J by 3 bases, with 13 bases between them. The germline CDR1 and CDR2 sequences are KGHSH and LQKENI. CDR3 DNA sequence: TGTGCCAGCTCACTGTCCGGGCCCCGCTACGAGCAGTACGTC. This translates into CASSLSGPRYEQYV.

This clonotype was observed at least ten times. The V gene is TRBV7-2, the J gene TRBJ2-2; 7 bases are a match to TRBD2. This CDR3 has 16 residues. Germline V lookup: CDR1 SGHTA, CDR2 FQGNSA. Trimming cost V 1 base and J 2 bases; bases outside gene matches: 4. For the CDR3, the DNA is TGTGCCAGCAGCTTAGGGAGCGGGGCTAACACCGGGGAGCTGTTTTTT. This encodes CASSLGSGANTGELFF.